The 20 T cell receptor beta chains presented below share a single source sample, sequenced in a study of blood T cell repertoires in COVID-19. Assay used: immunoSEQ multiplex PCR; TCRdb lists only in-frame clones, some missing. The profile shows more than 250,000 clones, 70% to 90% of them singletons. Specimen: PBMCs or T cells enriched from blood (not recorded which). The receptors come from a man younger than 45 who had recovered from COVID-19.

This chain links TRBV10-3 with TRBJ1-1; D is undetermined. The germline V gene has CDR1 ENHRY and CDR2 SYGVKD. V lost 3 bases to trimming and J lost 3 bases, with 8 bases between them. The CDR3 covers 13 residues. CDR3: CAISDSTHTEAFF. In nucleotides, the CDR3 is TGTGCCATCAGTGACAGTACGCACACTGAAGCTTTCTTT.

V is TRBV5-1 and J is TRBJ2-1; 15 nucleotides align to TRBD2. V lost 4 bases, J lost 6 bases, and 2 bases stayed unmatched. Per the germline V gene, CDR1 is SGHRS and CDR2 is YFSETQ. There are 15 residues in the CDR3. This CDR3 reads CASSQGLAGGNEQFF. CDR3 DNA sequence: TGCGCCAGCAGCCAGGGACTAGCGGGGGGCAATGAGCAGTTCTTC.

The chain links TRBV5-1 to TRBJ1-1, with 11 positions matching TRBD1. Germline trimming cut 0 bases from V and 11 bases from J; bases unmatched to any gene: 3. The CDR3 is 13 amino acids. Germline V gene sequence: CDR1 SGHRS, CDR2 YFSETQ. CDR3 residues: CASSLGDRGMAFF. In nucleotides, the CDR3 is TGCGCCAGCAGCTTGGGGGACAGGGGGATGGCTTTCTTT.

V usage is TRBV10-3 and J usage is TRBJ1-2, with D tentatively TRBD1 (6 bases). The CDR3 extends over 14 amino acids. Trimming took off 6 bases at V and 6 bases at J, with 17 bases between the two ends. Germline loops: CDR1 ENHRY, CDR2 SYGVKD. Written as DNA, the CDR3 is TGTGCCATCAGCGTACCTTCCTCAGGGGATGGCTACACCTTC. As protein: CAISVPSSGDGYTF.

This chain joins TRBV5-5 and TRBJ2-1; 10 nucleotides match TRBD1. Germline lookup yields CDR1 SGHKS and CDR2 YYEKEE (reference sequence). The J segment lost 6 bases and the V segment lost 6 bases, leaving 9 bases of the junction unmatched. The CDR3 has 15 residues. The CDR3 DNA follows: TGTGCCAGCACTGCAACCGGGACAGGGGTCAATGAGCAGTTCTTC. Its translation is CASTATGTGVNEQFF.

The rearrangement links TRBV21-1 to TRBJ1-1; the table's D gene call, TRBD1, was not cross checked with the DNA. TRBV21-1 is a pseudogene. The CDR3 is 15 amino acids. CDR3 residues: CASSGTGHLNTEAFF. CDR3 in DNA: TGTGCCAGCAGCGGAACGGGACACCTGAACACTGAAGCTTTCTTT.

This chain joins TRBV25-1 and TRBJ2-3, with 12 bases lining up with TRBD1. The CDR3 sequence is 18 residues long. CDR1 and CDR2 (germline): MGHDK, SYGVNS. V was clipped by 6 bases and J by 3 bases; unmatched bases: 13. The CDR3 reads CASSHPRDRGHQTDTQYF. The CDR3 coding sequence is TGTGCCAGCAGCCACCCACGGGACAGGGGGCATCAGACAGATACGCAGTATTTT. The complete variable domain, with remaining parts taken from reference TRBV25-1 and TRBJ2-3, reads EADIYQTPRYLVIGTGKKITLECSQTMGHDKMYWYQQDPGMELHLIHYSYGVNSTEKGDLSSESTVSRIRTEHFPLTLESARPSHTSQYLCASSHPRDRGHQTDTQYFGPGTRLTVL.

The V gene is TRBV9, the J gene TRBJ1-2; 7 bases are shared with TRBD1. Trimming cost V 2 bases and J 5 bases; bases outside gene matches: 3. The V gene's germline CDR1 is SGDLS and CDR2 YYNGEE. The CDR3 spans 13 residues. This chain's CDR3 is CASSVRQGYGYTF. The CDR3 DNA follows: TGTGCCAGCAGCGTCCGACAGGGATATGGCTACACCTTC.

The chain has TRBV6-5 and TRBJ2-3; D call uncertain. Germline V gives CDR1 MNHEY, CDR2 SVGAGI. Trimming took off 2 bases at V and 3 bases at J, with 9 bases between the two ends. This CDR3 region has 14 residues. The CDR3 DNA is TGTGCCAGCAGTTACACCCTCGGTACAGATACGCAGTATTTT. Translating it yields CASSYTLGTDTQYF.

V is TRBV7-8 and J is TRBJ1-2; 10 nucleotides match TRBD1. CDR1 is SGHVS, CDR2 FQNEAQ, per germline. The CDR3 is 13 amino acids. Trimming cost V 5 bases and J 6 bases; bases outside gene matches: 3. The chain's CDR3 is CASSTGQGHGYTF. The CDR3 region has the DNA TGTGCCAGCAGCACGGGACAGGGGCATGGCTACACCTTC.

The rearrangement links TRBV9 to TRBJ1-6, with TRBD1 matching over 8 bases. The CDR3 is 14 amino acids. Germline CDR1 reads SGDLS; CDR2 reads YYNGEE. With V trimmed by 4 bases and J by 7 bases, 4 bases remained unmatched. The CDR3 reads CASSLRQGNSPLHF. The CDR3 nucleotides read TGTGCCAGCAGCCTAAGACAGGGGAATTCACCCCTCCACTTT.

The CDR3 DNA follows: TGTGCCAGCAGTTCCACGACAGGGGCCAACTATGGCTACACCTTC. Translating it yields CASSSTTGANYGYTF. V is TRBV2 and J is TRBJ1-2; 8 bases match TRBD1. CDR3 length equals 15 residues. V lost 5 bases to trimming and J lost 2 bases; unmatched junction nucleotides: 7. Germline CDR1 and CDR2: SNHLY and FYNNEI.

The CDR3 region is CASSHRDRGYGYTF. The DNA of the CDR3 is TGTGCCAGCTCACACCGGGACAGGGGCTATGGCTACACCTTC. The chain carries TRBV18 and TRBJ1-2; the match to TRBD1 covers 10 bases. From germline, CDR1 is KGHSH and CDR2 LQKENI. There are 14 residues in the CDR3. The J segment lost 4 bases and the V segment lost 4 bases, leaving 3 bases of the junction unmatched.

This clone has only one observation. The chain has TRBV19 and TRBJ2-6; 12 nucleotides match TRBD1. Per the germline V gene, CDR1 is LNHDA and CDR2 is SQIVND (reference sequence). V was pared by 4 bases and J by 4 bases, with 5 bases of the junction left unmatched. The CDR3 has 17 amino acids. Written as DNA, the CDR3 is TGTGCCAGTAGTAGCCGGGACAGGGGGCAAGGGGCCAACGTCCTGACTTTC. Amino acid sequence: CASSSRDRGQGANVLTF.

V and J are TRBV5-6 and TRBJ1-6; maybe TRBD1 (5 bases). Germline V gene lookup returns CDR1 SGHDT and CDR2 YYEEEE. V lost 1 base and J lost 4, with 15 bases in between. The CDR3 consists of 17 residues. The CDR3 region is CASSLTSAGEYNSPLHF. CDR3 coding DNA: TGTGCCAGCAGCTTGACATCTGCGGGGGAATATAATTCACCCCTCCACTTT.

This clone was detected only a few times. This chain connects TRBV10-3 to TRBJ1-2; TRBD1 might be the D (6 bases). CDR1 is ENHRY, CDR2 SYGVKD, per germline. V lost 2 bases and J 8 bases, leaving 12 bases between the germline ends. The CDR3 is 13 amino acids. CDR3 region: CAISETGRRGYTF. For the CDR3, the DNA is TGTGCCATCAGTGAGACAGGGAGACGGGGCTACACCTTC.

This clone appeared a single time. V and J are TRBV7-3 and TRBJ2-2, with TRBD1 matching 10 bases. This CDR3 comprises 15 residues. Trimming removed 6 bases from V and 3 bases from J; junction bases left unmatched: 4. Per germline, CDR1 SGHTA and CDR2 FQGTGA. The CDR3 spells CASRLTGGDTGELFF. CDR3 bases: TGTGCCAGCAGGTTGACAGGGGGCGACACCGGGGAGCTGTTTTTT.

The chain couples TRBV5-4 to TRBJ2-7, with a weak D call TRBD1 (6 bases). Per germline, CDR1 SGHNT and CDR2 YYREEE (reference sequence). The V end was cut by 4 bases, the J end by 1 base, with 15 bases between. The CDR3 contains 15 residues. The chain's CDR3 is CASSESQGRSYEQYF. CDR3 DNA sequence: TGTGCCAGCAGCGAGAGCCAGGGGAGATCCTACGAGCAGTACTTC.

The chain joins TRBV27 to TRBJ1-2; D is undetermined. CDR1 and CDR2 from the germline V gene are MNHEY and SMNVEV (reference sequence). The germline V and J ends were trimmed by 2 bases and 6 bases, with 13 bases remaining between them. The CDR3 consists of 14 residues. Written as DNA, the CDR3 is TGTGCCAGCAGTTTAAATAGTCGGAGAAATGGCTACACCTTC. It specifies CASSLNSRRNGYTF.

The chain combines TRBV18 with TRBJ2-1; no clear D gene. Trimming removed 7 bases at V and 1 base at J, with 14 bases between. This CDR3 contains 15 residues. Per germline, CDR1 KGHSH and CDR2 LQKENI. The CDR3 here is CASFTKVTSYNEQFF. CDR3 sequence (DNA): TGTGCCAGCTTCACCAAAGTCACATCCTACAATGAGCAGTTCTTC.